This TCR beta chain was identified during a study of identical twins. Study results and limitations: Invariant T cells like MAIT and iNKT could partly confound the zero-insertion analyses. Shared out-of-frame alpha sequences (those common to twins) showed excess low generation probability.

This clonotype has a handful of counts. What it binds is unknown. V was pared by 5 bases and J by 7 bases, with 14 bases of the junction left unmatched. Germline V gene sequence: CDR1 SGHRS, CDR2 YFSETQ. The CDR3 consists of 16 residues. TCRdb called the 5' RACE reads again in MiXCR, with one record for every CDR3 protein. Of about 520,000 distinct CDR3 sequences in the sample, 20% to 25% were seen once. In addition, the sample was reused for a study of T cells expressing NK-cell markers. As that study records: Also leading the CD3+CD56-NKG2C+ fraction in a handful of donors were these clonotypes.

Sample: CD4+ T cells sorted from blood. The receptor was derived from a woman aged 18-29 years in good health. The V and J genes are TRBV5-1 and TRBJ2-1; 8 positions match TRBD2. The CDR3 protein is CASSRSGRSYRNEQFF. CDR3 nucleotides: TGCGCCAGCAGTCGGAGCGGGAGATCCTACCGAAATGAGCAGTTCTTC.